One sample yielded the 27 T cell receptor beta chains listed below, sequenced in a study of CD8+CD57+ T cells in acquired aplastic anemia listed by TCRdb under 2018. The run used an Illumina HiSeq 2000. TCR beta VDJ combination and CDR3 sequence profiling used genomic DNA as the template. The raw public reads went through TCRdb reprocessing: fastp at Q25, MiXCR clone calling, in-frame beta chains kept. For every CDR3 protein sequence, its rows merge into one entry that carries the most common genes and DNA. Counted in this sample were around 430,000 distinct CDR3 sequences; around a third of them appeared once. The ten largest make up less than 0.85% of the sample. Patients chosen for sequencing had shown expansion of CD8+CD57+ cells by flow cytometry. The specimen sequenced was sorted CD4+, CD8+, or CD8+CD57+ T cells (not recorded which) from PBMCs. The receptor source for this set is a human donor with aplastic anemia.

This clonotype was detected only a few times. The chain links TRBV30 to TRBJ2-7; D ambiguous. Germline V gene lookup returns CDR1 GTSNPN and CDR2 SVGIG (reference sequence). The CDR3 totals 11 residues. V gave up 1 base and J gave up 3 bases, with 4 bases separating them. The CDR3 nucleotides read TGTGCCTGGAGTGGAGTCTACGAGCAGTACTTC. This encodes CAWSGVYEQYF. The full variable domain, in which reference TRBV30 and TRBJ2-7 provide the parts outside the CDR3, is SQTIHQWPATLVQPVGSPLSLECTVEGTSNPNLYWYRQAAGRGLQLLFYSVGIGQISSEVPQNLSASRPQDRQFILSSKKLLLSDSGFYLCAWSGVYEQYFGPGTRLTVT.

This clonotype was detected only a few times. The V and J genes are TRBV12-5 and TRBJ1-2; weak D call: TRBD1 (6 bases). The CDR3 totals 17 residues. The germline V gene has CDR1 LGHNT and CDR2 FRNRAP. V was trimmed by 1 base and J by 2 bases, leaving 17 bases between them. The DNA of the CDR3 is TGTGCTAGTGGTTTGGATCAATGGGAACAGGGAAACTATGGCTACACCTTC. It codes for CASGLDQWEQGNYGYTF.

Notes on this clonotype: A read error is possible here, since a much larger clone lies one base away. The J gene is TRBJ2-7, the V gene TRBV7-9, with 8 bases lining up with TRBD2. Germline assignment: CDR1 SEHNR and CDR2 FQNEAQ (reference sequence). V lost 2 bases to trimming and J lost 7 bases; unmatched junction nucleotides: 7. CDR3 length equals 14 residues. The CDR3 DNA sequence: TGTGCCAGCAGCTTAAACGGGAGGGCCTGGGAGCAGTACTTC. Its translation is CASSLNGRAWEQYF.

This clonotype was seen a few times. The chain has TRBV7-3 and TRBJ2-1, with D perhaps assigned TRBD1 or TRBD2 (6 bases each). CDR1 is SGHTA and CDR2 is FQGTGA in the germline V gene. CDR3 length equals 15 residues. The germline V and J ends were trimmed by 4 bases and 5 bases, with 15 bases remaining between them. CDR3 loop: CASSWKTGGHNEQFF. CDR3 DNA sequence: TGTGCCAGCAGCTGGAAAACCGGGGGCCACAATGAGCAGTTCTTC.

This clonotype was recorded a few times. Just one base apart from a much larger clone, this may be a read error. The chain employs TRBV20-1 and TRBJ1-6; D might be TRBD1 (6 bases). Trimming shortened V by 3 bases and J by 11 bases, and 17 bases separated the two germline ends. There are 14 residues in the CDR3. Germline CDR1 and CDR2: DFQATT and SNEGSKA (reference sequence). CDR3 protein: CSARWPGVSPPLHF. The CDR3 DNA reads TGCAGTGCTAGGTGGCCAGGGGTTAGTCCACCCCTCCACTTT.

The rearrangement joins TRBV4-1 to TRBJ1-5, with 7 nucleotides matching TRBD1. The CDR3 runs to 15 residues. After removal of 0 bases from V and 11 bases from J, the junction contained 10 bases not matched to a gene. From germline, CDR1 is MGHRA and CDR2 YSYEKL. The CDR3 DNA sequence: TGCGCCAGCAGCCAAGATCTCCTACAGGGGAGGGCCCAGCATTTT. Amino acids: CASSQDLLQGRAQHF.

The chain employs TRBV20-1 and TRBJ2-5; D gene unclear. The CDR3 extends over 11 amino acids. The germline V and J ends were trimmed by 6 bases and 5 bases, with 10 bases remaining between them. Germline V gene data show CDR1 as DFQATT and CDR2 as SNEGSKA (reference sequence). The CDR3 reads CSADLWETQYF. The DNA for the CDR3 is TGCAGTGCGGATCTCTGGGAGACCCAGTACTTC.

This clonotype was seen at least ten times. The chain carries TRBV15 and TRBJ2-1; the match to TRBD1 covers 7 bases. This CDR3 has 13 residues. Germline V lookup: CDR1 LNHNV, CDR2 YYDKDF (reference sequence). The ends lost 5 bases at V and 4 bases at J; junction bases unmatched: 2. The CDR3 DNA reads TGTGCCACCAGCTGGGACAGATACAATGAGCAGTTCTTC. It encodes CATSWDRYNEQFF.

The rearrangement uses TRBV29-1 and TRBJ2-7, with 7 bases that match TRBD2. The germline gives CDR1 SQVTM, CDR2 ANQGSEA. V was pared by 0 bases and J by 4 bases, with 6 bases of the junction left unmatched. This CDR3 is 14 amino acids long. DNA of the CDR3: TGCAGCGTTGAAGAAAACTCCGGGGGGTACGAGCAGTACTTC. Translating gives CSVEENSGGYEQYF.

With respect to this clonotype: Its ends do not fully match the called genes, so a read error is possible. This chain links TRBV7-2 with TRBJ1-1; no clear D. The CDR3 totals 13 residues. Germline V gene lookup returns CDR1 SGHTA and CDR2 FQGNSA. This chain's CDR3 is CASSSDRNTEASF. CDR3 in DNA: TGTGCCAGCAGCTCGGACCGGAACACTGAAGCTTCCTTT.

The chain couples TRBV29-1 to TRBJ2-7; 8 bases match TRBD1. The ends lost 6 bases at V and 3 bases at J; junction bases unmatched: 4. Germline assignment: CDR1 SQVTM and CDR2 ANQGSEA. The CDR3 has 12 residues. CDR3: CSVGTGGYEQYF. The CDR3 DNA reads TGCAGCGTCGGGACAGGCGGCTACGAGCAGTACTTC.

This clonotype was counted many times. The chain links TRBV25-1 to TRBJ2-7; D is unclear. Trimming removed 4 bases from V and 0 bases from J, with 13 bases in between. The CDR3 contains 15 residues. Looked up from germline, CDR1 is MGHDK and CDR2 is SYGVNS. CDR3 nucleotides: TGTGCCAGCAGTGCAGGAAGCTTGAGCTCCTACGAGCAGTACTTC. Its protein is CASSAGSLSSYEQYF.

This clonotype showed up many times. The chain employs TRBV24-1 and TRBJ2-5; D is unresolved. This CDR3 comprises 11 residues. The germline V gene has CDR1 KGHDR and CDR2 SFDVKD. V lost 9 bases and J 3 bases, leaving 7 bases between the germline ends. The CDR3 protein is CATAREETQYF. For the CDR3, the DNA is TGTGCCACCGCACGGGAAGAGACCCAGTACTTC.

This clonotype was counted ten times or more. The chain joins TRBV2 to TRBJ2-7, with 9 bases aligning to TRBD2. Germline CDR1 is SNHLY and CDR2 is FYNNEI. The CDR3 consists of 13 residues. The ends lost 7 bases at V and 7 bases at J; junction bases unmatched: 8. CDR3 in DNA: TGTGCCAGCACTGCGGGAGGGAGGAGGGAGCAGTACTTC. Amino acid sequence: CASTAGGRREQYF.

A word on this clonotype: This may come from a read error, since a much larger clone is one base off. The V call is TRBV10-3, the J call TRBJ1-2, with D unresolved. The CDR3 is made up of 13 amino acids. The V and J ends lost 6 bases and 5 bases respectively, with 13 bases between them. Per the germline V gene, CDR1 is ENHRY and CDR2 is SYGVKD. The CDR3 sequence: CAIRGLSEYGYTF. CDR3 nucleotide sequence: TGTGCCATCAGAGGACTCTCCGAGTATGGCTACACCTTC.

This clonotype was seen ten or more times. V is TRBV2 and J is TRBJ2-2; TRBD2 might be the D (5 bases). Trimming took off 5 bases at V and 1 base at J, with 11 bases between the two ends. Per germline, CDR1 SNHLY and CDR2 FYNNEI. The CDR3 sequence is 15 residues long. The CDR3 DNA is TGTGCCAGCAGTCAAAGGACTCAGAACACCGGGGAGCTGTTTTTT. It translates to CASSQRTQNTGELFF.

This clonotype occurred a few times. Here the CDR3 DNA reads TGTGCCAGCAGCCTGGCGCCGGGGGAAGATACGCAGTATTTT. Protein: CASSLAPGEDTQYF. The J gene is TRBJ2-3, the V gene TRBV7-3; tentatively, D is TRBD2 (6 bases). The CDR3 contains 14 residues. CDR1 and CDR2 from the germline V gene are SGHTA and FQGTGA. Trimming left V 5 bases short and J 5 bases short, with 14 bases between.

This chain links TRBV20-1 with TRBJ2-5; 10 bases align to TRBD2. The J call is doubtful: the DNA matches TRBJ2-1 better. This CDR3 region has 16 residues. CDR1 and CDR2 from the germline V gene are DFQATT and SNEGSKA (reference sequence). CDR3 in DNA: TGCAGTGCTAGAGGGGTACCGGGACTAGCGAAAAATGAGCAGTTCTTC. Its translation: CSARGVPGLAKNEQFF.

This clonotype was picked up many times. The chain links TRBV29-1 to TRBJ1-4, with TRBD1 as a possible D gene (5 bases). Germline V CDR1 and CDR2: SQVTM, ANQGSEA. Between the trimmed V and J ends, which lost 7 bases and 8 bases, there was a span of 17 bases. The CDR3 is 13 amino acids. CDR3 nucleotide sequence: TGCAGCGCTCAACGGGGGGTTGGGGAAAAACTGTTTTTT. This codes for CSAQRGVGEKLFF.

This clonotype was seen ten or more times. This CDR3 is CASKEVVTGGYEQYF. The CDR3 region has the DNA TGTGCCAGCAAGGAGGTGGTGACGGGGGGCTACGAGCAGTACTTC. V is TRBV2 and J is TRBJ2-7; 7 bases are a match to TRBD2. With 7 bases clipped from V and 3 bases from J, the junction kept 12 bases outside the gene matches. CDR1 SNHLY and CDR2 FYNNEI come from the germline V gene. This CDR3 has 15 amino acids.

This clonotype was detected ten times or more. One end of the junction fails to match germline, which may point to a read error. This chain uses TRBV7-7 with TRBJ2-7, with 7 bases fitting TRBD1. Germline V gene lookup returns CDR1 SSHAT and CDR2 FNYEAQ (reference sequence). The CDR3 is 15 amino acids. Here the CDR3 DNA reads TGTGCTAGCAGCTTAGCCCCCGGGACAGCCTACGAGCAGTACTTC. It yields the protein CASSLAPGTAYEQYF.

As for this clonotype: The junction differs from germline at one of its ends, possibly a read error. The rearrangement uses TRBV7-7 and TRBJ2-1; D perhaps matches TRBD1 (6 bases). Germline V lookup: CDR1 SSHAT, CDR2 FNYEAQ (reference sequence). The CDR3 is 14 amino acids. For the CDR3, the DNA is TGTGCTAGCAGCCCTAGTCCAGGGGTGGGGGAGCAGTTCTTC. Translation: CASSPSPGVGEQFF.

This clonotype was seen at least ten times. The rearrangement uses TRBV11-2 and TRBJ1-2; D gene unclear. The germline V and J ends were trimmed by 0 bases and 6 bases, with 17 bases remaining between them. Germline lookup yields CDR1 SGHAT and CDR2 FQNNGV. The CDR3 is made up of 16 amino acids. Here the CDR3 reads CASSLDGWVLTHGYTF. CDR3 in DNA: TGTGCCAGCAGCTTAGATGGGTGGGTTCTGACCCATGGCTACACCTTC.

This clonotype was recorded at least ten times. This chain joins TRBV20-1 and TRBJ1-6; 9 bases map to TRBD1. The J segment lost 6 bases and the V segment lost 0 bases, leaving 3 bases of the junction unmatched. This CDR3 is 15 amino acids long. Germline V gene lookup returns CDR1 DFQATT and CDR2 SNEGSKA (reference sequence). In DNA, the CDR3 is TGCAGTGCTAGAGAAAGACAGGGGGTTAATTCACCCCTCCACTTT. This gives the protein CSARERQGVNSPLHF.

The chain recombines TRBV9 with TRBJ2-7; maybe TRBD2 (6 bases). The assigned J gene may be wrong: the sequence end matches TRBJ2-1 better. Germline V gene sequence: CDR1 SGDLS, CDR2 YYNGEE. This CDR3 is built from 15 residues. The DNA of the CDR3 is TGTGCCAGCAGCGTAGATGCGGGGATTGTGGGTGAGCAGTTCTTC. Protein sequence: CASSVDAGIVGEQFF.

This clonotype occurred many times. This rearrangement joins TRBV15 to TRBJ1-2, with D maybe TRBD1 (6 bases). The V gene's germline CDR1 is LNHNV and CDR2 YYDKDF (reference sequence). Trimming cost V 5 bases and J 8 bases, with 12 bases left between them. The CDR3 runs 12 residues. The CDR3 coding sequence is TGTGCCACCAGCGGGGGCCCCACGGGCTACACCTTC. Translated: CATSGGPTGYTF.

The chain recombines TRBV6-1 with TRBJ2-2, with TRBD2 matching over 7 bases. Germline V gene sequence: CDR1 MNHNS, CDR2 SASEGT. This CDR3 is 15 amino acids long. Trimming at V came to 7 bases and at J to 0 bases, leaving 5 bases not matched to a gene. The CDR3 is CASKLAGSNTGELFF. CDR3 sequence (DNA): TGTGCCAGCAAGTTAGCGGGTTCGAACACCGGGGAGCTGTTTTTT.